This T cell receptor beta chain was found in a study of OX40 agonist ivuxolimab in advanced cancers. Systemic immunosuppression or autoimmune disease history was grounds to exclude patients. The study, taken as a whole, reports: Among some nonresponders, normalized T-cell clonal expansion was also low. The mean number of expanded clones was higher in CD8+ T cells than in CD4+.

Measured with immunoSEQ multiplex PCR; TCRdb has only the in-frame clones, and not every one. The sample has 65,000 to 95,000 clones, 80% to 90% seen once. Germline V gives CDR1 SGDLS, CDR2 YYNGEE. Trimming shortened V by 3 bases and J by 2 bases, and 9 bases separated the two germline ends. The CDR3 runs 14 residues. Worth noting for this clone: Antigen: not known.

The clonotype was recovered from an adult with an advanced solid tumor such as melanoma, head and neck, liver or kidney cancer. This chain links TRBV9 with TRBJ1-3, with D possibly being TRBD1 (5 bases). The sample consisted of CD4+ or CD8+ T cells sorted from blood, taken in a trial of the OX40 agonist ivuxolimab. In DNA form, the CDR3 reads TGTGCCAGCAGCGGGACAACTACTGGAAACACCATATATTTT. It codes for CASSGTTTGNTIYF.